A selection of T cell receptor beta chains follows, all from one sample in a study of blood T cell repertoires in COVID-19. Libraries were prepared by immunoSEQ multiplex PCR; TCRdb keeps only in-frame clonotypes and omits some of them. The table includes approximately 250,000 clones, about 80% detected once. Sequenced material: PBMCs or T cells enriched from blood (not recorded which). These receptors were taken from a man aged 35 to 55 who had recovered from COVID-19. CDR3s leave out the opening cysteine and the closing phenylalanine or tryptophan. Each record gives: CDR3 protein, J gene, V gene.

CDR3: ASNIRGADSPLH
J: TRBJ1-6
V: TRBV28

CDR3: ASSGPRGEGNQPQH
J: TRBJ1-5
V: TRBV6-2/TRBV6-3

CDR3: ASSPLDRGPDEQY
J: TRBJ2-7
V: TRBV27

CDR3: ASSETGGRQPQH
J: TRBJ1-5
V: TRBV2

CDR3: ASSELAANTGELF
J: TRBJ2-2
V: TRBV2

CDR3: ASSSRTGGGNTIY
J: TRBJ1-3
V: TRBV7-2

CDR3: AWSQIYGYT
J: TRBJ1-2
V: TRBV30

CDR3: ASSPGQGNIQY
J: TRBJ2-4
V: TRBV2

CDR3: ANFPTQVPLNTEAF
J: TRBJ1-1
V: TRBV14

CDR3: ASSEWAAMNTEAF
J: TRBJ1-1
V: TRBV25-1

CDR3: SVARQQETQY
J: TRBJ2-5
V: TRBV29-1

CDR3: ASSLLLNTEAF
J: TRBJ1-1
V: TRBV11-3

CDR3: ASGGQSGDTSQRGYT
J: TRBJ1-2
V: TRBV28

CDR3: ASSEGRGQY
J: TRBJ2-7
V: TRBV6-1

CDR3: ASCPGTAYNEQF
J: TRBJ2-1
V: TRBV5-1

CDR3: ASSLGLNGYT
J: TRBJ1-2
V: TRBV7-2

CDR3: ASSFQGGEQY
J: TRBJ2-7
V: TRBV5-5

CDR3: TSEKRERGEQF
J: TRBJ2-1
V: TRBV2

CDR3: ASSYGQAEKLF
J: TRBJ1-4
V: TRBV7-2

CDR3: ASSLQGKPYEQY
J: TRBJ2-7
V: TRBV7-2

CDR3: ASRTTGNTEAF
J: TRBJ1-1
V: TRBV2

CDR3: STLERNSYEQY
J: TRBJ2-7
V: TRBV29-1

CDR3: ASSRRSRGEQY
J: TRBJ2-7
V: TRBV3-1/TRBV3-2

CDR3: ASSPGTGTAYTQY
J: TRBJ2-3
V: TRBV19

CDR3: ASSQGRVGQGDSPLH
J: TRBJ1-6
V: TRBV3-1/TRBV3-2

CDR3: ASSLYGTGELF
J: TRBJ2-2
V: TRBV7-3

CDR3: AWSVRGGYSPLH
J: TRBJ1-6
V: TRBV30

CDR3: STRGGLPYNEQF
J: TRBJ2-1
V: TRBV29-1

CDR3: ASSQDRQGWNSPLH
J: TRBJ1-6
V: TRBV14

CDR3: ASSQRSVGNTEAF
J: TRBJ1-1
V: TRBV4-1

CDR3: ASSVLQANTGELF
J: TRBJ2-2
V: TRBV2

CDR3: ASSEPGRETQY
J: TRBJ2-5
V: TRBV6-1

CDR3: ATSRDSNNNQPQH
J: TRBJ1-5
V: TRBV15

CDR3: ASSFPGVHEQY
J: TRBJ2-7
V: TRBV6-2/TRBV6-3

CDR3: ASSLYPGTGKLF
J: TRBJ1-4
V: TRBV7-2

CDR3: ASSAPRQGNYGYT
J: TRBJ1-2
V: TRBV5-6

CDR3: ASSVLLAANYNEQF
J: TRBJ2-1
V: TRBV9

CDR3: SVAGSGEKLF
J: TRBJ1-4
V: TRBV29-1

CDR3: ASSLAGFGYT
J: TRBJ1-2
V: TRBV14

CDR3: ASSTGQGRSGYT
J: TRBJ1-2
V: TRBV19

CDR3: ASSQGPGTSGRNQF
J: TRBJ2-1
V: TRBV14

CDR3: ASSPLAGSNTGELF
J: TRBJ2-2
V: TRBV18

CDR3: ASRRTGNQPQH
J: TRBJ1-5
V: TRBV27

CDR3: ASSQDSTSQETQY
J: TRBJ2-5
V: TRBV4-2

CDR3: SVTGMNTEAF
J: TRBJ1-1
V: TRBV29-1

CDR3: ASSSDRNTGELF
J: TRBJ2-2
V: TRBV6-5

CDR3: ASSFGSGGYEQY
J: TRBJ2-7
V: TRBV5-1

CDR3: ASSQPIAGGLSGELF
J: TRBJ2-2
V: TRBV4-3

CDR3: ATSDSGQGLNEQF
J: TRBJ2-1
V: TRBV24-1

CDR3: ASSIPRLAGRNEQF
J: TRBJ2-1
V: TRBV19

CDR3: ASRTGQQVGTEAF
J: TRBJ1-1
V: TRBV6-5

CDR3: ASSFRAVLAGEKLF
J: TRBJ1-4
V: TRBV5-6

CDR3: ASSPRDTDYGYT
J: TRBJ1-2
V: TRBV4-3

CDR3: ASWPGWSPEKLF
J: TRBJ1-4
V: TRBV19

CDR3: ASSLPGSGTDTQY
J: TRBJ2-3
V: TRBV28

CDR3: ASSLGLNGYT
J: TRBJ1-2
V: TRBV7-2

CDR3: SVGGYNEQF
J: TRBJ2-1
V: TRBV29-1

CDR3: SASAGAYEQY
J: TRBJ2-7
V: TRBV20-1